This T cell receptor beta chain was recovered during a study of T-cell reconstitution after alpha-beta-depleted transplantation in children (dated by TCRdb to about 2016). Notes on the research overall: Using TCR repertoire profiling, the study quantitatively followed how T-cell immune reconstitution unfolded in children after TCRalphabeta/CD19-depleted allogeneic hematopoietic cell transplantation. Findings and caveats that apply to the study as a whole: In some patients, high TCRbeta diversity at day 60 was attributed to recipient T cells and intrathymic progenitors that had survived conditioning. About two months after transplant, the apparently early recovery of alphabetaT-cell counts reportedly depended on just several hundred clones that had expanded rapidly and came from non-depleted graft cells. The frequencies of hyperexpanded clones fell over the following months, and after one year, T-cell counts and TCRbeta diversity were mostly attributed to newly produced T cells.

Spanning cysteine to phenylalanine, the CDR3 consists of 14 amino acids. Only the CDR3 region is kept as DNA, spanning 42 bases read in frame from base 1. V lost 4 bases and J lost 3 bases, and the count of bases not matched to a germline gene is 8. The germline V gene (reference sequence) sets CDR1 to DFQATT and CDR2 to SNEGSKA. Preparation of the library involved PCR. These reads were obtained on an Illumina HiSeq 2500. TCR library preparation used molecular barcoding, with unique molecular identifiers applied to normalize quantification of the TCRbeta repertoire. TCRdb trimmed public reads at Q25 via fastp, called clones via MiXCR and kept in-frame beta chains. Rows with a matching CDR3 protein are joined into one entry that keeps the most common DNA and genes. The sample profile shows roughly 160,000 distinct CDR3 sequences; approximately 10% of them were found once. The ten largest clones capture around 14% of the sample.

This clonotype was counted a single time. Its target antigen remains unknown. No much larger clone exists at a distance of one base, and base qualities are not known. One read provides weak support. The label giving this sample's treatment or condition can be read as: allogeneic hematopoietic cell transplantation with graft depleted of TCRalphabeta T cells and CD19 B cells. The children who served as transplant recipients had been given grafts of TCRalphabeta/CD19-depleted allogeneic hematopoietic cells. The sample here was PBMCs, taken before TCRalphabeta/CD19-depleted stem cell transplant. The sequence is built from TRBV20-1 and TRBJ2-7; 8 junctional bases match TRBD1. The receptor was isolated from a boy aged 2 to 10 with acute myeloid leukemia, due to receive a stem cell transplant. The CDR3 protein is CSATHKTGDYEQYF. The nucleotides read TGCAGTGCTACTCACAAGACAGGGGACTACGAGCAGTACTTC.